This TCR beta chain was identified in a study of vaccination and CD4 T cells after COVID-19. In the study overall: Convalescent donors were composed of six males and four females, of whom two were Hispanic. Overall study findings and caveats: Spike mono-reactivity marked 304 of 307 vaccine-specific clones in convalescent patients.

Regarding this clonotype: The antigen is undetermined.

The Oncomine TCR Beta short-read assay sequenced DNA from cultured CD4+ T cells. Investigators isolated genomic DNA from cultured CD4+ T cells. TCRdb re-derived calls from the PCR reads in MiXCR, one entry per CDR3 protein. Of approximately 6,100 distinct CDR3 sequences detected, roughly 44% appear once; the ten largest clones hold about two fifths. The treatment: approximately nine-day PBMC culture with coronavirus spike peptide pools or control peptides (ViraFEST assay). CD4+ T lymphocytes from the unexposed donor were collected before the COVID-19 pandemic (2011-2018). Germline lookup yields CDR1 SGHAT and CDR2 FQNNGV. The CDR3 contains 13 residues. V lost 5 bases, J lost 7 bases, and 4 bases stayed unmatched.

The TCR sequence derives from a human donor in good health. The source material was CD4+ T cells from blood, cultured in vitro. The chain uses TRBV11-2 and TRBJ1-2; 10 bases align to TRBD1. CDR3 in DNA: TGTGCCAGCAGCCCCAGGGACAGGGGTGGCTACACCTTC. Protein sequence: CASSPRDRGGYTF.